The clone carrying this TCR beta chain was observed a handful of times. The data stem from a study of early T cells in non-severe SARS-CoV-2 infection. The wider study: RNA in bulk from unsorted whole blood was sequenced, and chains were unpaired.

Each CDR3 protein gets one entry after TCRdb re-called the 5' RACE reads with MiXCR. The data hold 100,000 to 130,000 distinct CDR3 sequences, with 11% observed a single time. Trimming removed 1 base from V and 9 bases from J; junction bases left unmatched: 7. This CDR3 comprises 15 residues. Germline V gene lookup returns CDR1 DFQATT and CDR2 SNEGSKA (reference sequence). This clonotype originated in an adult who was a healthcare worker with PCR-confirmed SARS-CoV-2 infection or an uninfected control (not recorded which). The chain uses TRBV20-1 and TRBJ2-1, with 12 bases fitting TRBD2. The sequencing input was whole blood. The CDR3 DNA is TGCAGTGCTAGAGCCCCCGGACTAGCGGGAAGTGAGCAGTTCTTC. Translated: CSARAPGLAGSEQFF.